The 18 T cell receptor beta chains below come from one sample, sequenced in a study of blood T cell repertoires in COVID-19. Some clones are missing from TCRdb's copy, which holds only in-frame ones; the method was immunoSEQ multiplex PCR. This repertoire shows approximately 140,000 clones, 80% to 90% found once; its top ten account for roughly 2.2%. Sequencing was carried out using PBMCs or T cells enriched from blood (not recorded which). These receptor sequences come from a man aged 35 to 55 with acute COVID-19.

The chain couples TRBV6-5 to TRBJ1-2, with D hard to call. The CDR3 runs to 12 residues. With 6 bases removed from V and 8 bases from J, the gap between germline ends came to 13 bases. Germline V gene lookup returns CDR1 MNHEY and CDR2 SVGAGI. The CDR3 protein is CASRLSGEGYTF. The CDR3 coding sequence is TGTGCCAGCAGACTCTCTGGGGAGGGCTACACCTTC.

The chain carries TRBV11-3 and TRBJ1-3; D unclear. This CDR3 has 16 residues. Per the germline V gene, CDR1 is SGHNT and CDR2 is YENEEA. Between the trimmed V and J ends, which lost 1 base and 0 bases, there was a span of 10 bases. CDR3 DNA: TGTGCCAGCAGCTTAGGTTTCTTGAGCTCTGGAAACACCATATATTTT. It encodes CASSLGFLSSGNTIYF.

This chain connects TRBV18 to TRBJ1-5, with a tentative D call TRBD1 (6 bases). CDR3 length: 14 residues. Trimming removed 3 bases from V and 7 bases from J, with 13 bases in between. CDR1 and CDR2 (germline): KGHSH, LQKENI. The DNA of the CDR3 is TGTGCCAGCTCACCTTCGAGACAGGTACAGCCCCAGCATTTT. Its protein is CASSPSRQVQPQHF.

The sample holds one count of this clone. This chain connects TRBV6-5 to TRBJ1-5, with D perhaps matching TRBD1 (5 bases). V lost 4 bases to trimming and J lost 5 bases, with 9 bases between them. The V gene's germline CDR1 is MNHEY and CDR2 SVGAGI. The CDR3 runs 13 residues. This CDR3 is CASSLLGHQPQHF. CDR3 coding DNA: TGTGCCAGCAGTTTGCTGGGGCATCAGCCCCAGCATTTT.

The chain recombines TRBV27 with TRBJ2-2, with D perhaps TRBD2 (6 bases). Germline lookup yields CDR1 MNHEY and CDR2 SMNVEV (reference sequence). The V and J ends lost 0 bases and 2 bases respectively, with 10 bases between them. This CDR3 has 16 amino acids. CDR3 in DNA: TGTGCCAGCAGTTTATCGGGGGGACTCAACACCGGGGAGCTGTTTTTT. Amino acids: CASSLSGGLNTGELFF.

The J gene is TRBJ1-5, the V gene TRBV4-2; 7 nucleotides match TRBD1. Per germline, CDR1 LGHNA and CDR2 YNFKEQ. J was trimmed by 5 bases and V by 3 bases; bases with no gene match: 7. The CDR3 length is 15 residues. The CDR3 coding sequence is TGTGCCAGCAGCCAGGACCCCACAGGGGATCAGCCCCAGCATTTT. Its protein is CASSQDPTGDQPQHF.

The genes are TRBV6-5 and TRBJ2-5; a possible D gene is TRBD2 (5 bases). The CDR3 is made up of 13 amino acids. CDR1 is MNHEY and CDR2 is SVGAGI in the germline V gene. V lost 2 bases to trimming and J lost 7 bases, with 11 bases between them. CDR3 in DNA: TGTGCCAGCAGTTACGGGGTAGAGGGGACCCAGTACTTC. The encoded protein is CASSYGVEGTQYF.

This clone appeared a single time. The rearrangement uses TRBV3-1 (or the pseudogene TRBV3-2) and TRBJ1-6; D not certain. The CDR3 has 15 residues. The V end was cut by 0 bases, the J end by 6 bases, with 9 bases between. Germline CDR1 and CDR2: LGHDT and YNNKEL (reference sequence). CDR3 region: CASSQDVGSNSPLHF. The CDR3, as DNA: TGTGCCAGCAGCCAAGATGTGGGGAGTAATTCACCCCTCCACTTT.

This clone appeared once. This chain connects TRBV7-8 to TRBJ2-1, with TRBD2 matching 12 bases. Looked up from germline, CDR1 is SGHVS and CDR2 is FQNEAQ. The CDR3 has 15 amino acids. V was pared by 5 bases and J by 14 bases, with 13 bases of the junction left unmatched. The chain's CDR3 is CASSIGLAGRTPKFF. The CDR3 region has the DNA TGTGCCAGCAGCATCGGACTAGCGGGGAGGACTCCGAAGTTCTTC.

The chain combines TRBV6-5 with TRBJ2-5; the D gene is possibly TRBD2 (6 bases). The CDR3 covers 15 residues. CDR1 is MNHEY and CDR2 is SVGAGI in the germline V gene. With 8 bases removed from V and 3 bases from J, the gap between germline ends came to 19 bases. The CDR3 nucleotides read TGTGCCAGCGGCCGGGACTCATCGGGGGAAGAGACCCAGTACTTC. This gives the protein CASGRDSSGEETQYF.

This chain uses TRBV11-3 with TRBJ2-2, with 11 bases identical to TRBD1. The junction had 2 bases not matched to a gene; V was cut back by 3 bases and J by 5 bases. This CDR3 is 15 amino acids long. CDR1 and CDR2 (germline): SGHNT, YENEEA. The CDR3 protein is CASSFGQGATGELFF. The CDR3 nucleotides read TGTGCCAGCAGCTTCGGACAGGGGGCGACCGGGGAGCTGTTTTTT.

The genes are TRBV29-1 and TRBJ1-2; TRBD1 matches 9 bases. This CDR3 comprises 15 residues. With 4 bases clipped from V and 4 bases from J, the junction kept 10 bases outside the gene matches. Germline-derived CDR1 and CDR2 are SQVTM and ANQGSEA. The CDR3 region is CSVGPGQGGVYGYTF. CDR3 nucleotide sequence: TGCAGCGTTGGCCCGGGACAGGGAGGGGTCTATGGCTACACCTTC.

This rearrangement joins TRBV12-3 or TRBV12-4 to TRBJ1-3; D gene unclear. CDR3 length: 13 residues. V lost 3 bases to trimming and J lost 4 bases, with 7 bases between them. As DNA, the CDR3 is TGTGCCAGCAGTTTGGGCCCCGGAAACACCATATATTTT. Protein: CASSLGPGNTIYF.

V gene TRBV19 combines with J gene TRBJ2-5; 8 bases are shared with TRBD1. V shed 5 bases and J 5 bases; nucleotides not matched to a gene: 7. Germline V lookup: CDR1 LNHDA, CDR2 SQIVND (reference sequence). The CDR3 spans 14 residues. CDR3 amino acids: CASSEWTGRETQYF. The CDR3 nucleotides read TGTGCCAGTAGTGAGTGGACAGGGAGGGAGACCCAGTACTTC. Full variable domain (remainder filled in from reference TRBV19 and TRBJ2-5): DGGITQSPKYLFRKEGQNVTLSCEQNLNHDAMYWYRQDPGQGLRLIYYSQIVNDFQKGDIAEGYSVSREKKESFPLTVTSAQKNPTAFYLCASSEWTGRETQYFGPGTRLLVL.

The chain employs TRBV3-1 (or the pseudogene TRBV3-2) and TRBJ2-2; weak D call: TRBD2 (5 bases). Trimming shortened V by 1 base and J by 3 bases, and 9 bases separated the two germline ends. Germline lookup yields CDR1 LGHDT and CDR2 YNNKEL (reference sequence). The CDR3 sequence is 15 residues long. CDR3: CASSQGGLYTGELFF. DNA of the CDR3: TGTGCCAGCAGCCAAGGTGGACTTTACACCGGGGAGCTGTTTTTT.

V is TRBV6-5 and J is TRBJ2-2, with 11 bases matching TRBD2. The CDR3 has 16 amino acids. The V gene end was trimmed by 2 bases and the J gene end by 4 bases; junction bases not matched to a gene: 3. Germline V gene data show CDR1 as MNHEY and CDR2 as SVGAGI. CDR3 loop: CASSYLAGGPTGELFF. The DNA for the CDR3 is TGTGCCAGCAGTTACCTAGCGGGAGGTCCCACCGGGGAGCTGTTTTTT.

The chain links TRBV5-1 to TRBJ2-1, with D uncertain. CDR1 SGHRS and CDR2 YFSETQ come from the germline V gene. CDR3 length equals 12 residues. V lost 2 bases to trimming and J lost 6 bases, with 6 bases between them. CDR3 bases: TGCGCCAGCAGCTTCAGTCGCAATGAGCAGTTCTTC. Its protein is CASSFSRNEQFF. Supplemented by reference TRBV5-1 and TRBJ2-1, the full variable domain reads KAGVTQTPRYLIKTRGQQVTLSCSPISGHRSVSWYQQTPGQGLQFLFEYFSETQRNKGNFPGRFSGRQFSNSRSEMNVSTLELGDSALYLCASSFSRNEQFFGPGTRLTVL.

This chain uses TRBV28 with TRBJ1-1; possible D gene TRBD1, 5 bases. This CDR3 has 13 amino acids. V was shortened by 7 bases and J by 6 bases, with 15 bases between the two germline ends. Per the germline V gene, CDR1 is MDHEN and CDR2 is SYDVKM. Written as DNA, the CDR3 is TGTGCCAGCACCCCAATTCAGGGCCCTGAAGCTTTCTTT. This sequence encodes CASTPIQGPEAFF.